The 21 T cell receptor beta chains listed next were all sequenced from one sample in a study of molecular identifiers for immune sequencing clone quantification. TCRdb used MiXCR to reprocess the PCR reads, holding one entry per CDR3 protein. Of approximately 90,000 distinct CDR3 sequences in the sample, 20% to 25% were seen once. Sequencing was done on a sample of naive CD8+ T cells from blood, with Jurkat cell RNA spiked in. Specified subset: FACS-sorted CD8+CD4-CCR7+CD45RA+ naive T cells. The receptors here all came from a human donor in good health. Some libraries in this study had Jurkat cell RNA spiked in.

On this clonotype itself: This may stem from a read error, because a much larger clone lies one nucleotide away. The CDR3 does not close with the conserved phenylalanine or tryptophan, likely indicating a read error. The J gene is TRBJ2-7, the V gene TRBV5-5; D perhaps matches TRBD2 (6 bases). V was cut by 4 bases and J by 2 bases, with 13 bases left in between. The CDR3 runs 14 residues. Germline V gives CDR1 SGHKS, CDR2 YYEKEE (reference sequence). The CDR3 spells CASSVGLYTYEQYS. Here the CDR3 DNA reads TGTGCCAGCAGCGTGGGACTCTACACCTACGAGCAGTACTCC.

The CDR3 DNA sequence: TGCAGCGTTGAAGACCAAAACCAGGGGGCCGACTACGAGCAGTACTTC. This gives the protein CSVEDQNQGADYEQYF. The chain carries TRBV29-1 and TRBJ2-7; 8 bases are shared with TRBD1. The CDR3 runs 16 residues. V was clipped by 0 bases and J by 3 bases; unmatched bases: 10. Germline V gene sequence: CDR1 SQVTM, CDR2 ANQGSEA.

A word on this clonotype: With a much larger clone just one base away, this may be a read error. The rearrangement joins TRBV20-1 to TRBJ2-1; D uncertain. The V end lost 4 bases, the J end lost 7 bases, and 20 bases lay between the germline ends. The CDR3 runs to 15 residues. Germline loops: CDR1 DFQATT, CDR2 SNEGSKA (reference sequence). The CDR3 reads CSANWHFLRGNEQFF. For the CDR3, the DNA is TGCAGTGCTAATTGGCACTTCTTGAGAGGAAATGAGCAGTTCTTC.

Concerning this clonotype: This may be a read error, as it is one base from a much larger clone. V gene TRBV7-6 combines with J gene TRBJ2-7, with D tentatively TRBD1 (6 bases). The ends were cut back, 5 bases at V and 1 base at J, with 12 bases in the middle. The CDR3 is made up of 14 amino acids. Looked up from germline, CDR1 is SGHVS and CDR2 is FNYEAQ. The CDR3 here is CASSPFQGSYEQYF. CDR3 in DNA: TGTGCCAGCAGCCCGTTCCAGGGGTCCTACGAGCAGTACTTC.

This clonotype was picked up many times. The chain combines TRBV7-9 with TRBJ2-7; 11 bases fit TRBD2. Germline CDR1 and CDR2: SEHNR and FQNEAQ (reference sequence). J was trimmed by 5 bases and V by 0 bases; bases with no gene match: 0. This CDR3 contains 14 residues. This CDR3 reads CASSLALAGDEQYF. In DNA form, the CDR3 reads TGTGCCAGCAGCTTAGCACTAGCGGGGGACGAGCAGTACTTC.

This clonotype was recorded many times. V is TRBV29-1 and J is TRBJ2-7; weak D call: TRBD1 (6 bases). CDR1 and CDR2 (germline): SQVTM, ANQGSEA. Trimming removed 7 bases at V and 4 bases at J, with 11 bases between. The CDR3 covers 11 residues. The CDR3 loop is CSAARGYEQYF. The CDR3 bases are TGCAGCGCGGCCAGGGGTTACGAGCAGTACTTC.

This clonotype was seen more than once but under ten times. The chain carries TRBV19 and TRBJ2-3; D gene unclear. CDR3 length: 14 amino acids. V gave up 2 bases and J gave up 1 base, with 7 bases separating them. CDR1 and CDR2 from the germline V gene are LNHDA and SQIVND (reference sequence). CDR3 DNA sequence: TGTGCCAGTAGTATACTACATGGCACAGATACGCAGTATTTT. Translation gives CASSILHGTDTQYF.

The table lists this clonotype with a few counts. This chain uses TRBV5-1 with TRBJ2-7, with D perhaps being TRBD1 or TRBD2 (5 bases each). CDR3 length equals 15 residues. In germline, CDR1 is SGHRS, CDR2 YFSETQ. V was shortened by 0 bases and J by 2 bases, with 12 bases between the two germline ends. The DNA for the CDR3 is TGCGCCAGCAGCTTGGCCGGGACGGTTACCTACGAGCAGTACTTC. This sequence encodes CASSLAGTVTYEQYF.

The chain carries TRBV12-3 or TRBV12-4 and TRBJ2-1; D is possibly TRBD2 (6 bases). V was shortened by 5 bases and J by 8 bases, with 13 bases between the two germline ends. The CDR3 has 13 residues. CDR3 in DNA: TGTGCCAGCAGTCCGACTAGATCCGATGAGCAGTTCTTC. Translation: CASSPTRSDEQFF.

On this clonotype itself: It may be a read error: a sequence one base away is much more abundant. The J gene is TRBJ1-6, the V gene TRBV27, with D unresolved. CDR1 and CDR2 from the germline V gene are MNHEY and SMNVEV (reference sequence). There are 13 residues in the CDR3. This chain's CDR3 is CARSLTLDSPLHF. CDR3 coding DNA: TGTGCCCGCAGTCTAACTCTCGATTCACCCCTCCACTTT.

This clonotype was detected many times. The V call is TRBV5-4, the J call TRBJ1-2; a possible D gene is TRBD1 (6 bases). CDR1 and CDR2 (germline): SGHNT, YYREEE (reference sequence). V was trimmed by 1 base and J by 6 bases, leaving 13 bases between them. The CDR3 runs to 14 residues. CDR3 region: CASSLFGGGDGYTF. The CDR3 nucleotides read TGTGCCAGCAGCTTGTTTGGGGGCGGCGATGGCTACACCTTC.

This clonotype was counted many times. V and J are TRBV4-1 and TRBJ1-5; 9 bases line up with TRBD1. With 1 base clipped from V and 3 bases from J, the junction kept 10 bases outside the gene matches. Germline V gene lookup returns CDR1 MGHRA and CDR2 YSYEKL. The CDR3 length is 18 residues. The CDR3 nucleotides read TGCGCCAGCAGCCAAGCCGCCGGGACAGGGCATTACAATCAGCCCCAGCATTTT. Protein sequence: CASSQAAGTGHYNQPQHF.

With respect to this clonotype: Possible read error: a much larger clone is one base away. The chain carries TRBV5-4 and TRBJ2-7; tentatively, D is TRBD1 or TRBD2 (5 bases each). Trimming removed 4 bases at V and 6 bases at J, with 17 bases between. Germline V gene lookup returns CDR1 SGHNT and CDR2 YYREEE (reference sequence). The CDR3 covers 14 residues. CDR3 DNA: TGTGCCAGCAGCCCGGGGACGGGTTTGCGCGAGCAGTACTTC. Translation gives CASSPGTGLREQYF. The entire variable domain, with the rest obtained from reference TRBV5-4 and TRBJ2-7, is as follows: ETGVTQSPTHLIKTRGQQVTLRCSSQSGHNTVSWYQQALGQGPQFIFQYYREEENGRGNFPPRFSGLQFPNYSSELNVNALELDDSALYLCASSPGTGLREQYFGPGTRLTVT.

V is TRBV4-1 and J is TRBJ2-1; TRBD2 agrees at 12 bases. CDR3 length equals 17 residues. Germline CDR1 is MGHRA and CDR2 is YSYEKL. The ends lost 5 bases at V and 9 bases at J; junction bases unmatched: 14. CDR3 amino acids: CASSGKLIGTSGSEQFF. Written as DNA, the CDR3 is TGCGCCAGCAGCGGTAAACTCATAGGGACTAGCGGGTCTGAGCAGTTCTTC.

This clonotype was seen ten or more times. The CDR3 DNA reads TGCAGTGCTAGAGATCTCTGGCATAGCACAGATACGCAGTATTTT. Translation: CSARDLWHSTDTQYF. V usage is TRBV20-1 and J usage is TRBJ2-3; D uncertain. The CDR3 is made up of 15 amino acids. Germline V gives CDR1 DFQATT, CDR2 SNEGSKA (reference sequence). Trimming cost V 0 bases and J 0 bases, with 10 bases left between them.

The J gene is TRBJ1-1, the V gene TRBV11-2; D gene unclear. The V end lost 3 bases, the J end lost 3 bases, and 14 bases lay between the germline ends. The CDR3 runs 15 residues. Germline-derived CDR1 and CDR2 are SGHAT and FQNNGV. The CDR3 here is CASSFATGGDTEAFF. For the CDR3, the DNA is TGTGCCAGCAGCTTTGCCACGGGCGGGGACACTGAAGCTTTCTTT.

The table lists this clonotype with many counts. J is TRBJ2-3 and V is TRBV29-1, with 9 bases lining up with TRBD1. J gave up 6 bases and V 5 bases, and 6 bases lay outside the gene matches. The CDR3 extends over 13 amino acids. Per the germline V gene, CDR1 is SQVTM and CDR2 is ANQGSEA. CDR3 nucleotides: TGCAGCGTTTGGACAGGGGAAAGCGATACGCAGTATTTT. Amino acids: CSVWTGESDTQYF.

This clonotype has ten or more counts. The chain carries TRBV4-1 and TRBJ1-4; D unclear. V lost 0 bases to trimming and J lost 6 bases, with 5 bases between them. Germline assignment: CDR1 MGHRA and CDR2 YSYEKL. The CDR3 has 13 amino acids. The CDR3 DNA reads as TGCGCCAGCAGCCAAGAGGATTATGAAAAACTGTTTTTT. Its protein product is CASSQEDYEKLFF.

The V gene is TRBV4-2, the J gene TRBJ1-5, with D perhaps TRBD1 (5 bases). The germline gives CDR1 LGHNA, CDR2 YNFKEQ. The CDR3 runs 16 residues. V lost 0 bases and J 5 bases, leaving 14 bases between the germline ends. CDR3 residues: CASSQEHRGPHQPQHF. CDR3 sequence (DNA): TGTGCCAGCAGCCAAGAGCACCGGGGCCCCCATCAGCCCCAGCATTTT.

There are a few counts of this clonotype. This chain connects TRBV7-9 to TRBJ2-5; no definite D call. The CDR3 length is 12 residues. Trimming shortened V by 6 bases and J by 5 bases, and 10 bases separated the two germline ends. Per germline, CDR1 SEHNR and CDR2 FQNEAQ (reference sequence). The CDR3 region has the DNA TGTGCCAGCAGTCCTTACGGGGAGACCCAGTACTTC. Translated, it gives CASSPYGETQYF.

This clonotype was picked up many times. The rearrangement uses TRBV4-3 and TRBJ2-3, with D possibly matching TRBD2 (6 bases). The germline V gene encodes CDR1 LGHNA and CDR2 YSLEER. The CDR3 has 16 amino acids. V lost 1 base and J lost 0, with 11 bases in between. CDR3 nucleotides: TGCGCCAGCAGCCAAGGGCTAGCGTCCAGCACAGATACGCAGTATTTT. Protein sequence: CASSQGLASSTDTQYF.